Listed below are T cell receptor beta chains from one sample, sequenced in a study of identical twins. TCRdb re-called the 5' RACE reads with MiXCR, one entry per CDR3 protein. The sample includes about 900,000 distinct CDR3 sequences, about 12% of them seen just once. A further study also used this sample, focusing on yellow fever vaccine responses in identical twins.

Sample: PBMCs. These receptors came from a woman aged 18-35 years in good health. Both conserved end residues are part of each CDR3. The order of the fields is V gene, D gene, J gene, clone size, CDR3 protein, CDR3 DNA. The D gene is left open where the match is weak. For some rows the clone size is stated as once, few or many, or as a class when expanded; others skip it.

v_call: TRBV2
d_call: .
j_call: TRBJ2-3
clone_size: .
cdr3_aa: CASSYGQRATLYF
cdr3_nt: TGTGCCAGCAGCTATGGACAGCGAGCCACTCTGTATTTT

v_call: TRBV12-3/TRBV12-4
d_call: .
j_call: TRBJ1-2
clone_size: few
cdr3_aa: CASSTMGNYGYTF
cdr3_nt: TGTGCCAGCAGTACCATGGGAAACTATGGCTACACCTTC

v_call: TRBV12-3/TRBV12-4
d_call: TRBD2
j_call: TRBJ2-5
clone_size: many
cdr3_aa: CASSFQGGETQYF
cdr3_nt: TGTGCCAGCAGTTTCCAGGGAGGGGAGACCCAGTACTTC

v_call: TRBV10-3
d_call: .
j_call: TRBJ2-5
clone_size: many
cdr3_aa: CAIGQETQYF
cdr3_nt: TGTGCCATCGGTCAAGAGACCCAGTACTTC

v_call: TRBV27
d_call: .
j_call: TRBJ1-4
clone_size: few
cdr3_aa: CASSPKGGEKLFF
cdr3_nt: TGTGCCAGCAGTCCTAAAGGGGGTGAAAAACTGTTTTTT

v_call: TRBV7-9
d_call: TRBD2
j_call: TRBJ2-5
clone_size: .
cdr3_aa: CASSPRWGSSGQETQYF
cdr3_nt: TGTGCCAGCAGCCCCCGCTGGGGATCTAGCGGTCAAGAGACCCAGTACTTC

v_call: TRBV15
d_call: .
j_call: TRBJ2-3
clone_size: few
cdr3_aa: CATSRDFPGNSTDTQYF
cdr3_nt: TGTGCCACCAGCAGAGATTTCCCAGGGAATTCGACAGATACGCAGTATTTT

v_call: TRBV12-3/TRBV12-4
d_call: .
j_call: TRBJ1-6
clone_size: many
cdr3_aa: CASSPRAGGDNSPLHF
cdr3_nt: TGTGCCAGCAGTCCCCGGGCCGGGGGGGATAATTCACCCCTCCACTTT

v_call: TRBV10-2
d_call: .
j_call: TRBJ2-3
clone_size: .
cdr3_aa: CASSERPGLTLTDTQYF
cdr3_nt: TGCGCCAGCAGTGAGCGCCCTGGACTAACACTCACAGATACGCAGTATTTT

v_call: TRBV20-1
d_call: TRBD2
j_call: TRBJ2-1
clone_size: many
cdr3_aa: CSAKGLAGSYNEQFF
cdr3_nt: TGCAGTGCAAAAGGACTAGCGGGGTCCTACAATGAGCAGTTCTTC

v_call: TRBV6-5
d_call: TRBD1
j_call: TRBJ1-6
clone_size: .
cdr3_aa: CASSYVTGGVRSPLHF
cdr3_nt: TGTGCCAGCAGTTACGTTACAGGGGGCGTTCGGTCACCCCTCCACTTT

v_call: TRBV12-3/TRBV12-4
d_call: TRBD2
j_call: TRBJ2-5
clone_size: .
cdr3_aa: CASSFSSGGLLKETQYF
cdr3_nt: TGTGCCAGCAGTTTCTCTAGCGGGGGCCTTCTAAAAGAGACCCAGTACTTC

v_call: TRBV27
d_call: .
j_call: TRBJ1-2
clone_size: .
cdr3_aa: CASSFHPTRYGYTF
cdr3_nt: TGTGCCAGCAGTTTCCACCCTACTAGATATGGCTACACCTTC

v_call: TRBV10-3
d_call: TRBD1
j_call: TRBJ2-7
clone_size: few
cdr3_aa: CAISEGGTGWHEQYF
cdr3_nt: TGTGCCATCAGTGAGGGTGGGACAGGGTGGCACGAGCAGTACTTC

v_call: TRBV4-1
d_call: .
j_call: TRBJ1-1
clone_size: many
cdr3_aa: CAIQVKNTEAFF
cdr3_nt: TGCGCCATCCAGGTAAAGAACACTGAAGCTTTCTTT

v_call: TRBV6-1
d_call: TRBD1
j_call: TRBJ1-6
clone_size: many
cdr3_aa: CASTYEGGSVSPLHF
cdr3_nt: TGTGCCAGCACCTACGAAGGGGGCTCGGTTTCACCCCTCCACTTT

v_call: TRBV12-3/TRBV12-4
d_call: .
j_call: TRBJ2-5
clone_size: few
cdr3_aa: CASSGQLFQETQYF
cdr3_nt: TGTGCCAGCAGTGGACAGCTGTTCCAAGAGACCCAGTACTTC

v_call: TRBV20-1
d_call: .
j_call: TRBJ2-3
clone_size: .
cdr3_aa: CSAPRQVTDTQYF
cdr3_nt: TGCAGTGCCCCGAGACAGGTCACAGATACGCAGTATTTT

v_call: TRBV10-3
d_call: TRBD1
j_call: TRBJ1-4
clone_size: many
cdr3_aa: CAISPGTELFF
cdr3_nt: TGTGCCATCAGCCCCGGGACAGAACTGTTTTTT

v_call: TRBV29-1
d_call: .
j_call: TRBJ1-1
clone_size: few
cdr3_aa: CSVSSAVEAFF
cdr3_nt: TGCAGCGTCTCTAGTGCTGTTGAAGCTTTCTTT

v_call: TRBV5-1
d_call: .
j_call: TRBJ1-4
clone_size: few
cdr3_aa: CASSTQGNEKLFF
cdr3_nt: TGCGCCAGCAGCACCCAGGGTAATGAAAAACTGTTTTTT

v_call: TRBV4-1
d_call: .
j_call: TRBJ1-1
clone_size: few
cdr3_aa: CASSPSVLLTEAFF
cdr3_nt: TGCGCCAGCAGCCCGAGCGTACTACTCACTGAAGCTTTCTTT

v_call: TRBV12-3/TRBV12-4
d_call: .
j_call: TRBJ1-5
clone_size: .
cdr3_aa: CASSRDVLNQPQHF
cdr3_nt: TGTGCCAGCAGCCGGGACGTTCTCAATCAGCCCCAGCATTTT

v_call: TRBV5-1
d_call: .
j_call: TRBJ2-5
clone_size: few
cdr3_aa: CASSLHGGPQETQYF
cdr3_nt: TGCGCCAGCAGCTTACACGGGGGTCCCCAAGAGACCCAGTACTTC

v_call: TRBV6-6
d_call: .
j_call: TRBJ1-6
clone_size: .
cdr3_aa: CASSYGSGTPLHF
cdr3_nt: TGTGCCAGCAGTTACGGTTCCGGTACACCCCTCCACTTT

v_call: TRBV7-9
d_call: TRBD2
j_call: TRBJ2-5
clone_size: few
cdr3_aa: CATQKGLAAETQYF
cdr3_nt: TGTGCCACCCAAAAGGGACTAGCGGCCGAGACCCAGTACTTC

v_call: TRBV7-9
d_call: .
j_call: TRBJ2-7
clone_size: many
cdr3_aa: CASSLRAASYEQYF
cdr3_nt: TGTGCCAGCAGCTTACGGGCAGCATCCTACGAGCAGTACTTC

v_call: TRBV20-1
d_call: TRBD2
j_call: TRBJ2-1
clone_size: many
cdr3_aa: CSARAISGDYSYNEQFF
cdr3_nt: TGCAGTGCTAGAGCCATTAGCGGGGACTACTCCTACAATGAGCAGTTCTTC

v_call: TRBV5-1
d_call: TRBD2
j_call: TRBJ2-2
clone_size: few
cdr3_aa: CASSSRLATNTGELFF
cdr3_nt: TGCGCCAGCAGCTCCCGACTAGCGACGAACACCGGGGAGCTGTTTTTT

v_call: TRBV18
d_call: .
j_call: TRBJ1-5
clone_size: .
cdr3_aa: CASSPIQNQPQHF
cdr3_nt: TGTGCCAGCTCACCAATACAGAATCAGCCCCAGCATTTT

v_call: TRBV7-6
d_call: .
j_call: TRBJ1-2
clone_size: few
cdr3_aa: CASSLGRSMDYGYTF
cdr3_nt: TGTGCCAGCAGCTTAGGGAGGAGTATGGATTATGGCTACACCTTC

v_call: TRBV28
d_call: .
j_call: TRBJ2-1
clone_size: .
cdr3_aa: CASSLEGIDYNEQFF
cdr3_nt: TGTGCCAGCAGTTTAGAGGGTATCGATTACAATGAGCAGTTCTTC

v_call: TRBV7-9
d_call: TRBD1
j_call: TRBJ1-1
clone_size: .
cdr3_aa: CASRQQGDTEAFF
cdr3_nt: TGTGCCAGCAGACAACAGGGGGACACTGAAGCTTTCTTT

v_call: TRBV7-6
d_call: .
j_call: TRBJ2-3
clone_size: few
cdr3_aa: CASSPVIDTQYF
cdr3_nt: TGTGCCAGCAGCCCTGTCATAGATACGCAGTATTTT

v_call: TRBV5-1
d_call: TRBD2
j_call: TRBJ2-1
clone_size: many
cdr3_aa: CASSSGLAGYNEQFF
cdr3_nt: TGCGCCAGCAGCTCGGGACTAGCGGGTTACAATGAGCAGTTCTTC

v_call: TRBV27
d_call: TRBD1
j_call: TRBJ1-2
clone_size: few
cdr3_aa: CASSFQGAGSYGYTF
cdr3_nt: TGTGCCAGCAGTTTCCAGGGGGCAGGGTCCTATGGCTACACCTTC